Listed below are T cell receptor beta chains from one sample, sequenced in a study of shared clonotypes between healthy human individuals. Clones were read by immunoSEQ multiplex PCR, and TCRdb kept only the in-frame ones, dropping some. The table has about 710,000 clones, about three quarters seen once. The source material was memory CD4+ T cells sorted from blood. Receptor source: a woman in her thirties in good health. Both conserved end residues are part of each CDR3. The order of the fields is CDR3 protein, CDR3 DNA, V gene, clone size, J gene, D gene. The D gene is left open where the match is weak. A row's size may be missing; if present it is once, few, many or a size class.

CDR3aa: CSVTTTRMMNTEAFF; CDR3nt: TGCAGCGTGACTACTACCAGGATGATGAACACTGAAGCTTTCTTT; v_gene: TRBV29-1; abundance: many; j_gene: TRBJ1-1; d_gene: -
CDR3aa: CASSLPPNTGELFF; CDR3nt: TGTGCCAGCAGCCTGCCACCGAACACCGGGGAGCTGTTTTTT; v_gene: TRBV7-2; abundance: -; j_gene: TRBJ2-2; d_gene: -
CDR3aa: CASSPGTGGNEKLFF; CDR3nt: TGTGCCAGCAGTCCTGGAACAGGGGGCAATGAAAAACTGTTTTTT; v_gene: TRBV28; abundance: -; j_gene: TRBJ1-4; d_gene: TRBD1
CDR3aa: CAWSVSAQGGYYGYTF; CDR3nt: TGTGCCTGGAGTGTATCGGCACAGGGGGGCTACTATGGCTACACCTTC; v_gene: TRBV30; abundance: -; j_gene: TRBJ1-2; d_gene: TRBD1
CDR3aa: CASSPPGTPYEQYF; CDR3nt: TGTGCCAGCTCACCACCCGGGACACCGTACGAGCAGTACTTC; v_gene: TRBV18; abundance: -; j_gene: TRBJ2-7; d_gene: -
CDR3aa: CASSPGLPNTGELFF; CDR3nt: TGTGCCAGCAGCCCGGGACTACCGAACACCGGGGAGCTGTTTTTT; v_gene: TRBV6-6; abundance: -; j_gene: TRBJ2-2; d_gene: TRBD2
CDR3aa: CATKVGTDTQYF; CDR3nt: TGTGCCACCAAGGTTGGCACAGATACGCAGTATTTT; v_gene: TRBV6-6; abundance: -; j_gene: TRBJ2-3; d_gene: -
CDR3aa: CASKRTGITYEQYF; CDR3nt: TGTGCCAGTAAAAGGACAGGGATCACCTACGAGCAGTACTTC; v_gene: TRBV19; abundance: -; j_gene: TRBJ2-7; d_gene: TRBD1
CDR3aa: CASSLEAGARYEQYF; CDR3nt: TGTGCCAGTAGCTTAGAGGCGGGAGCTAGATACGAGCAGTACTTC; v_gene: TRBV19; abundance: -; j_gene: TRBJ2-7; d_gene: TRBD2
CDR3aa: CASSPGSVTGELFF; CDR3nt: TGCGCCAGCAGCCCGGGTTCGGTCACCGGGGAGCTGTTTTTT; v_gene: TRBV4-1; abundance: few; j_gene: TRBJ2-2; d_gene: -
CDR3aa: CSVELSAGQETQYF; CDR3nt: TGCAGCGTTGAACTCTCAGCGGGGCAAGAGACCCAGTACTTC; v_gene: TRBV29-1; abundance: -; j_gene: TRBJ2-5; d_gene: TRBD2
CDR3aa: CASSLWSTGEHIQYF; CDR3nt: TGTGCCAGCAGTTTATGGTCGACAGGGGAACACATTCAGTACTTC; v_gene: TRBV27; abundance: -; j_gene: TRBJ2-4; d_gene: TRBD1
CDR3aa: CASSGQGSYNEQFF; CDR3nt: TGTGCCAGCAGTGGACAGGGGTCCTACAATGAGCAGTTCTTC; v_gene: TRBV2; abundance: -; j_gene: TRBJ2-1; d_gene: TRBD1
CDR3aa: CAISEFPNGGNQPQHF; CDR3nt: TGTGCCATCAGTGAGTTTCCCAACGGTGGCAATCAGCCCCAGCATTTT; v_gene: TRBV10-3; abundance: few; j_gene: TRBJ1-5; d_gene: -
CDR3aa: CASGTEEKLFF; CDR3nt: TGTGCCAGCGGTACAGAGGAAAAACTGTTTTTT; v_gene: TRBV28; abundance: few; j_gene: TRBJ1-4; d_gene: -
CDR3aa: CASGRLAGLEQYF; CDR3nt: TGTGCCAGCGGCAGACTAGCGGGACTCGAGCAGTACTTC; v_gene: TRBV6-5; abundance: -; j_gene: TRBJ2-7; d_gene: TRBD2
CDR3aa: CASSLAGGTGELFF; CDR3nt: TGTGCCAGCAGCTTAGCGGGCGGTACCGGGGAGCTGTTTTTT; v_gene: TRBV7-3; abundance: -; j_gene: TRBJ2-2; d_gene: -
CDR3aa: CAISESYPGQGTGELFF; CDR3nt: TGTGCCATCAGTGAGAGCTACCCGGGACAGGGAACCGGGGAGCTGTTTTTT; v_gene: TRBV10-3; abundance: -; j_gene: TRBJ2-2; d_gene: TRBD1
CDR3aa: CASSPTSGTGIYEQFF; CDR3nt: TGTGCCAGCAGTCCAACATCCGGGACAGGGATCTATGAGCAGTTCTTC; v_gene: TRBV28; abundance: -; j_gene: TRBJ2-1; d_gene: TRBD1
CDR3aa: CASSLSPLGEQFF; CDR3nt: TGTGCCAGCAGCTTATCCCCTTTGGGGGAGCAGTTCTTC; v_gene: TRBV11-3; abundance: -; j_gene: TRBJ2-1; d_gene: -
CDR3aa: CASSEWAQQPQHF; CDR3nt: TGTGCCAGCAGTGAATGGGCGCAGCAGCCCCAGCATTTT; v_gene: TRBV6-1; abundance: -; j_gene: TRBJ1-5; d_gene: -
CDR3aa: CASSISGHEQYF; CDR3nt: TGTGCCAGTAGTATAAGCGGTCACGAGCAGTACTTC; v_gene: TRBV19; abundance: -; j_gene: TRBJ2-7; d_gene: -
CDR3aa: CASSVGQAAGQNIQYF; CDR3nt: TGTGCCAGCAGCGTAGGACAGGCCGCCGGCCAAAACATTCAGTACTTC; v_gene: TRBV9; abundance: -; j_gene: TRBJ2-4; d_gene: -
CDR3aa: CASSLGMGGYTF; CDR3nt: TGTGCCAGCAGTTTAGGGATGGGTGGCTACACCTTC; v_gene: TRBV28; abundance: -; j_gene: TRBJ1-2; d_gene: -
CDR3aa: CASSIAGKDYEQYF; CDR3nt: TGTGCCAGTAGTATAGCAGGGAAGGATTACGAGCAGTACTTC; v_gene: TRBV19; abundance: -; j_gene: TRBJ2-7; d_gene: -
CDR3aa: CASSAQGTVGELFF; CDR3nt: TGTGCCAGCAGCGCACAGGGTACCGTCGGGGAGCTGTTTTTT; v_gene: TRBV11-2; abundance: -; j_gene: TRBJ2-2; d_gene: -
CDR3aa: CASSIRTGFNQPQHF; CDR3nt: TGTGCCAGTAGTATCCGGACAGGCTTTAATCAGCCCCAGCATTTT; v_gene: TRBV19; abundance: few; j_gene: TRBJ1-5; d_gene: TRBD1
CDR3aa: CASSSDRGGQPQHF; CDR3nt: TGTGCCAGCAGCTCGGACAGGGGTGGGCAGCCCCAGCATTTT; v_gene: TRBV7-9; abundance: -; j_gene: TRBJ1-5; d_gene: TRBD1
CDR3aa: CASSVGSIYRDTQYF; CDR3nt: TGTGCCAGCAGCGTAGGTTCCATCTACCGGGATACGCAGTATTTT; v_gene: TRBV9; abundance: -; j_gene: TRBJ2-3; d_gene: -
CDR3aa: CASSSEGQAQSYGYTF; CDR3nt: TGTGCCAGCAGTAGCGAGGGACAGGCCCAAAGCTATGGCTACACCTTC; v_gene: TRBV28; abundance: -; j_gene: TRBJ1-2; d_gene: TRBD1
CDR3aa: CASRTGTGGDEQYF; CDR3nt: TGTGCCAGCAGAACCGGGACAGGGGGTGACGAGCAGTACTTC; v_gene: TRBV6-6; abundance: few; j_gene: TRBJ2-7; d_gene: TRBD1